This TCR beta chain was obtained from a study of blood T cell repertoires in COVID-19. Between the trimmed V and J ends, which lost 7 bases and 4 bases, there was a span of 11 bases. The V gene's germline CDR1 is SGHRS and CDR2 YFSETQ. This CDR3 comprises 12 residues. Here immunoSEQ multiplex PCR was the method, and the copy in TCRdb shows in-frame clones only, minus some. Found here are 290,000 or so clones, around 87% of them singletons; the top ten hold around 4.3%. The count of this clone is one. J is TRBJ1-2 and V is TRBV5-1; D remains ambiguous. The source material was PBMCs or T cells enriched from blood (not recorded which). The origin of this receptor is a young woman with acute COVID-19. The CDR3 nucleotides read TGCGCCAGCCGAGAGGAGTTCTATGGCTACACCTTC. Residues: CASREEFYGYTF.